These 3 T cell receptor beta chains were all obtained from the same sample, sequenced in a study of Ad26.COV2.S vaccination and SARS-CoV-2 variants. Using immunoSEQ multiplex PCR, the repertoire was profiled, and TCRdb retains in-frame clones only, with some absent. The profile shows under 500,000 clones, approximately 90% of them singletons. Treatment noted: around 19 received Ad26.COV2.S at low or high dose, single or two shots; 5 received placebo; per-sample allocation not given. Sampling occurred on day 63 after the first vaccine or placebo injection. The material sequenced was peripheral blood, taken in a trial of Ad26.COV2.S vaccine versus placebo. The receptors shown here come from a person between 18 and 60 years old who received the Ad26.COV2.S COVID-19 vaccine or a placebo.

This clone was observed a few times. The chain links TRBV7-9 to TRBJ2-7; a weak D match, TRBD2 (6 bases). The CDR3 runs 14 residues. V lost 3 bases and J lost 2, with 11 bases in between. Germline assignment: CDR1 SEHNR and CDR2 FQNEAQ (reference sequence). The CDR3 protein is CASSFVAGPYEQYF. CDR3 in DNA: TGTGCCAGCAGCTTTGTGGCGGGGCCCTACGAGCAGTACTTC.

V and J are TRBV5-1 and TRBJ1-2, with D possibly matching TRBD1 (5 bases). Trimming shortened V by 0 bases and J by 4 bases, and 10 bases separated the two germline ends. CDR1 and CDR2 from the germline V gene are SGHRS and YFSETQ. CDR3 size: 14 residues. DNA of the CDR3: TGCGCCAGCAGCTTGGGGGACTCTGCCTATGGCTACACCTTC. Protein sequence: CASSLGDSAYGYTF.

The chain recombines TRBV7-8 with TRBJ2-1; TRBD1 aligns across 8 bases. CDR1 and CDR2 from the germline V gene are SGHVS and FQNEAQ. The V segment lost 3 bases and the J segment 7 bases; nucleotides outside the gene matches: 11. CDR3 size: 16 residues. The CDR3 sequence is CASSFRTGTFSNEQFF. DNA for the CDR3: TGTGCCAGCAGCTTCCGGACAGGGACGTTTAGTAATGAGCAGTTCTTC.